One sample yielded the 4 T cell receptor beta chains listed below, sequenced in a study of CD8+ T cells in alopecia areata. Treatment in this sample: oral pan-JAK inhibitor, 5-10 mg twice daily. Sequencing used cDNA as its template, made by extracting RNA and reverse transcribing it. Method: immunoSEQ multiplex PCR; TCRdb's copy keeps in-frame clones and lacks some. This sample has about 270,000 clones; 45% to 70% occur once, and the top ten carry 0.75% to 0.95%. The sequencing here drew on CD4+ T cells sorted from blood, taken at approximately week 52, from a patient treated with tofacitinib. The receptor set was obtained from a human donor with alopecia areata.

Notes on this clone: Other DNA sequences in this specimen translate into the identical CDR3. The V call is TRBV30, the J call TRBJ1-2, with D perhaps matching TRBD1 (5 bases). This CDR3 comprises 12 residues. Trimming took 3 bases from V and 2 from J, leaving 7 bases between them. Looked up from germline, CDR1 is GTSNPN and CDR2 is SVGIG (reference sequence). The CDR3 protein is CAWSRDNYGYTF. The CDR3 DNA follows: TGTGCCTGGAGCCGGGACAACTATGGCTACACCTTC.

This chain uses TRBV6-5 with TRBJ1-6; possibly TRBD1 for D (6 bases). CDR1 and CDR2 from the germline V gene are MNHEY and SVGAGI. This CDR3 contains 14 residues. The V end lost 2 bases, the J end lost 7 bases, and 9 bases lay between the germline ends. CDR3 in amino acids: CASSYDRRNSPLHF. In DNA, the CDR3 is TGTGCCAGCAGTTACGACAGGCGAAATTCACCCCTCCACTTT.

This clone was recorded once. The chain recombines TRBV5-1 with TRBJ2-7; D is unclear. Germline V CDR1 and CDR2: SGHRS, YFSETQ. Trimming shortened V by 4 bases and J by 2 bases, and 10 bases separated the two germline ends. CDR3 length equals 13 residues. The CDR3 sequence: CASSTDVAYEQYF. Written as DNA, the CDR3 is TGCGCCAGCAGCACCGACGTGGCCTACGAGCAGTACTTC.

This clone has only a few counts. V and J are TRBV7-9 and TRBJ2-1, with TRBD2 matching 7 bases. The CDR3 spans 18 residues. Trimming at V came to 4 bases and at J to 2 bases, leaving 14 bases not matched to a gene. Looked up from germline, CDR1 is SEHNR and CDR2 is FQNEAQ (reference sequence). The CDR3 nucleotides are TGTGCCAGCAGCTATCGATCTAGCGGCGATGCCCCCTACAATGAGCAGTTCTTC. Translated, it gives CASSYRSSGDAPYNEQFF.